Below, 25 T cell receptor beta chains from the same sample are listed, as sequenced in a study of siplizumab effects on memory and regulatory T cells. Sequenced by immunoSEQ multiplex PCR; TCRdb stores in-frame clones only, minus some. The data show 85,000 to 120,000 clones, around 90% seen once. Sequenced input: CD4+ T cells sorted from blood. All receptors derive from a human donor in good health.

The J gene is TRBJ2-2, the V gene TRBV11-2; 7 bases agree with TRBD1. CDR3 size: 19 residues. Germline V lookup: CDR1 SGHAT, CDR2 FQNNGV. V dropped 4 bases and J dropped 8; count of bases not matched to a gene: 22. CDR3 in amino acids: CASSSNKRPGQSSEGELFF. The CDR3 bases are TGTGCCAGCAGCTCGAACAAACGCCCGGGACAGAGTTCCGAGGGGGAGCTGTTTTTT.

The chain has TRBV23-1 and TRBJ2-7; the match to TRBD1 covers 9 bases. TRBV23-1 is designated an ORF whose function remains uncertain. This CDR3 comprises 14 residues. V lost 5 bases to trimming and J lost 2 bases; unmatched junction nucleotides: 4. The CDR3 is CASSIQGATYEQYF. CDR3 DNA: TGCGCCAGCAGTATACAGGGGGCGACCTACGAGCAGTACTTC.

The chain carries TRBV5-6 and TRBJ1-2, with 7 bases matching TRBD1. The germline V gene has CDR1 SGHDT and CDR2 YYEEEE. V dropped 1 base and J dropped 7; count of bases not matched to a gene: 7. This CDR3 is 14 amino acids long. DNA for the CDR3: TGTGCCAGCAGCTTGACAGGGGCAGGGATTGGCTACACCTTC. The encoded protein is CASSLTGAGIGYTF.

The rearrangement links TRBV30 to TRBJ1-2; D is unresolved. Per germline, CDR1 GTSNPN and CDR2 SVGIG (reference sequence). Trimming left V 0 bases short and J 4 bases short, with 12 bases between. The CDR3 covers 14 residues. CDR3 in amino acids: CAWSVPPRGYGYTF. The DNA for the CDR3 is TGTGCCTGGAGTGTACCCCCCAGAGGCTATGGCTACACCTTC. The entire variable domain, with the rest obtained from reference TRBV30 and TRBJ1-2, is as follows: SQTIHQWPATLVQPVGSPLSLECTVEGTSNPNLYWYRQAAGRGLQLLFYSVGIGQISSEVPQNLSASRPQDRQFILSSKKLLLSDSGFYLCAWSVPPRGYGYTFGSGTRLTVV.

V gene TRBV27 combines with J gene TRBJ1-2, with D uncertain. CDR1 and CDR2 from the germline V gene are MNHEY and SMNVEV (reference sequence). The CDR3 has 13 residues. The V gene lost 2 bases and the J gene lost 2 bases, with 6 bases spanning the gap. The CDR3 loop reads CASSLTMNYGYTF. The CDR3 coding sequence is TGTGCCAGCAGTTTAACCATGAACTATGGCTACACCTTC.

V usage is TRBV6-1 and J usage is TRBJ1-1; D gene uncertain. This CDR3 comprises 11 residues. Germline CDR1 MNHNS, CDR2 SASEGT. V dropped 5 bases and J dropped 4 bases, with 5 bases sitting between them. CDR3 in amino acids: CASSWITEAFF. As DNA, the CDR3 is TGTGCCAGCAGTTGGATCACTGAAGCTTTCTTT.

The chain links TRBV19 to TRBJ1-5; a weak D match, TRBD1 (5 bases). Per the germline V gene, CDR1 is LNHDA and CDR2 is SQIVND (reference sequence). This CDR3 has 15 residues. Between the trimmed V and J ends, which lost 5 bases and 3 bases, there was a span of 14 bases. CDR3 sequence (DNA): TGTGCCAGTAGTCCCCGACAGTTCCTCAATCAGCCCCAGCATTTT. It is translated as CASSPRQFLNQPQHF. The complete variable domain, with remaining parts taken from reference TRBV19 and TRBJ1-5, reads DGGITQSPKYLFRKEGQNVTLSCEQNLNHDAMYWYRQDPGQGLRLIYYSQIVNDFQKGDIAEGYSVSREKKESFPLTVTSAQKNPTAFYLCASSPRQFLNQPQHFGDGTRLSIL.

In this sample, this clone turned up once. This chain links TRBV10-2 with TRBJ1-1; the D gene is possibly TRBD1 (6 bases). The CDR3 extends over 11 amino acids. V gave up 2 bases and J gave up 11 bases, with 9 bases separating them. Germline CDR1 and CDR2: WSHSY and SAAADI. CDR3 in amino acids: CASSEDRLAFF. CDR3 DNA sequence: TGCGCCAGCAGTGAGGACAGGTTGGCTTTCTTT.

The CDR3 DNA follows: TGTGCCAGCTCACCAACGGGACATTCTAACTCTGGAAACACCATATATTTT. The encoded protein is CASSPTGHSNSGNTIYF. This chain links TRBV18 with TRBJ1-3, with D tentatively TRBD1 (6 bases). The CDR3 contains 17 residues. Germline V gives CDR1 KGHSH, CDR2 LQKENI. Trimming left V 2 bases short and J 0 bases short, with 14 bases between.

The rearrangement uses TRBV28 and TRBJ2-3; the D is unclear. The length of the CDR3 is 15 residues. Looked up from germline, CDR1 is MDHEN and CDR2 is SYDVKM. Trimming pared 3 bases from V and 0 bases from J, leaving 10 bases between. The CDR3 bases are TGTGCCAGCAGTTTTAGCCGTTCAAGCACAGATACGCAGTATTTT. Translating it yields CASSFSRSSTDTQYF.

The chain couples TRBV27 to TRBJ2-3, with TRBD2 matching over 8 bases. Trimming removed 5 bases from V and 7 bases from J; junction bases left unmatched: 8. This CDR3 comprises 14 residues. Per germline, CDR1 MNHEY and CDR2 SMNVEV (reference sequence). CDR3 residues: CASSPSGGGNTQYF. The DNA for the CDR3 is TGTGCCAGCAGTCCCTCGGGGGGGGGCAATACGCAGTATTTT.

This clone was seen more than once but under ten times. This chain uses TRBV30 with TRBJ1-1; no firm D call. The germline V and J ends were trimmed by 1 base and 8 bases, with 8 bases remaining between them. Germline V gives CDR1 GTSNPN, CDR2 SVGIG (reference sequence). This CDR3 region has 11 residues. This CDR3 is CAWSGQTEAFF. The CDR3 bases are TGTGCCTGGAGTGGGCAGACAGAAGCTTTCTTT.

The CDR3 protein is CASSQQAIGTDTQYF. The DNA of the CDR3 is TGTGCCAGCAGCCAGCAGGCGATCGGCACAGATACGCAGTATTTT. This sequence joins TRBV7-6 and TRBJ2-3; the D is unclear. This CDR3 is built from 15 residues. Germline CDR1 is SGHVS and CDR2 is FNYEAQ. V gave up 5 bases and J gave up 1 base, with 13 bases separating them.

The rearrangement links TRBV5-4 to TRBJ2-3; a weak D match, TRBD2 (6 bases). The germline gives CDR1 SGHNT, CDR2 YYREEE (reference sequence). The CDR3 contains 14 residues. The germline V and J ends were trimmed by 4 bases and 2 bases, with 11 bases remaining between them. In nucleotides, the CDR3 is TGTGCCAGCAGCCTACTAGCCCCCACAGATACGCAGTATTTT. This sequence encodes CASSLLAPTDTQYF.

The gene calls are TRBV28 and TRBJ2-7; no clear D gene. Trimming stripped 3 bases from V and 6 bases from J, with 12 bases between. The germline gives CDR1 MDHEN, CDR2 SYDVKM. The CDR3 sequence is 13 residues long. CDR3 coding DNA: TGTGCCAGCAGTTTTGGGCAGACCCCCGAGCAGTACTTC. This sequence encodes CASSFGQTPEQYF.

On this clone itself: An end of the junction differs from the germline gene, which may be a read error. The chain joins TRBV6-1 to TRBJ2-7, with a possible D match to TRBD1 (6 bases). Germline lookup yields CDR1 MNHNS and CDR2 SASEGT. The CDR3 extends over 10 amino acids. CDR3 sequence (DNA): TGTGCCAGCAGTGAAGCCCGACAGGACTTC. Translation gives CASSEARQDF.

The chain employs TRBV7-9 and TRBJ1-1; D remains unclear. Germline values: CDR1 SEHNR, CDR2 FQNEAQ (reference sequence). The germline V and J ends were trimmed by 5 bases and 0 bases, with 13 bases remaining between them. The length of the CDR3 is 15 residues. The CDR3 DNA follows: TGTGCCAGCAGCCCACCTCGGGTTTTGAACACTGAAGCTTTCTTT. Translated: CASSPPRVLNTEAFF.

V usage is TRBV9 and J usage is TRBJ1-3, with D maybe TRBD1 (5 bases). Deletions cut 3 bases from V and 1 base from J, with 23 bases between. The CDR3 is 19 residues long. CDR1 is SGDLS and CDR2 is YYNGEE in the germline V gene. For the CDR3, the DNA is TGTGCCAGCAGCGGCGGAGTAGCTAGTCGACAGACTTCTGGAAACACCATATATTTT. Amino acid sequence: CASSGGVASRQTSGNTIYF.

This rearrangement joins TRBV7-2 to TRBJ1-5; D unresolved. V lost 5 bases and J lost 7, with 12 bases in between. The CDR3 is 13 amino acids. Germline-derived CDR1 and CDR2 are SGHTA and FQGNSA. This CDR3 is CASSRLLGQPQHF. The CDR3 bases are TGTGCCAGCAGCCGCCTTCTTGGGCAGCCCCAGCATTTT.

This chain connects TRBV28 to TRBJ2-7, with 8 bases identical to TRBD2. CDR1 is MDHEN and CDR2 is SYDVKM in the germline V gene. This CDR3 region has 15 residues. J gave up 5 bases and V 3 bases, and 9 bases lay outside the gene matches. As DNA, the CDR3 is TGTGCCAGCAGTTTGTGGGCTAGCGGGTATCACGAGCAGTACTTC. This encodes CASSLWASGYHEQYF.

The chain links TRBV7-3 to TRBJ1-2; D gene ambiguous. The CDR3 contains 14 residues. V was shortened by 2 bases and J by 1 base, with 8 bases between the two germline ends. Germline V gives CDR1 SGHTA, CDR2 FQGTGA. The CDR3 DNA is TGTGCCAGCAGCTTAGGGAGCAATAACTATGGCTACACCTTC. Its translation is CASSLGSNNYGYTF.

This clone showed up just once. The gene calls are TRBV29-1 and TRBJ1-1; D unclear. CDR3 size: 13 residues. The V gene lost 4 bases and the J gene lost 0 bases, with 9 bases spanning the gap. CDR1 and CDR2 from the germline V gene are SQVTM and ANQGSEA. CDR3 loop: CSVVRHLNTEAFF. Written as DNA, the CDR3 is TGCAGCGTTGTAAGGCACCTGAACACTGAAGCTTTCTTT.

This sequence joins TRBV5-1 and TRBJ2-1, with a possible D match to TRBD2 (6 bases). The CDR3 consists of 15 residues. Germline V CDR1 and CDR2: SGHRS, YFSETQ. V dropped 4 bases and J dropped 1 base, with 12 bases sitting between them. CDR3 bases: TGCGCCAGCAGCCCACGGGAGATATCCTACAATGAGCAGTTCTTC. Translation: CASSPREISYNEQFF. Full variable domain (outside the CDR3, taken from reference TRBV5-1 and TRBJ2-1): KAGVTQTPRYLIKTRGQQVTLSCSPISGHRSVSWYQQTPGQGLQFLFEYFSETQRNKGNFPGRFSGRQFSNSRSEMNVSTLELGDSALYLCASSPREISYNEQFFGPGTRLTVL.

J is TRBJ2-5 and V is TRBV19; TRBD2 might be the D (5 bases). Germline loops: CDR1 LNHDA, CDR2 SQIVND (reference sequence). The CDR3 has 12 residues. The V and J ends lost 5 bases and 7 bases respectively, with 11 bases between them. The CDR3 coding sequence is TGTGCCAGTAGTGGGAGCGGATTGACCCAGTACTTC. It is translated as CASSGSGLTQYF.

The CDR3 spells CASNTGNQETQYF. The CDR3 DNA reads as TGTGCCAGCAACACAGGGAACCAAGAGACCCAGTACTTC. This sequence joins TRBV5-4 and TRBJ2-5; D perhaps matches TRBD1 (6 bases). The CDR3 has 13 residues. Deletions cut 6 bases from V and 0 bases from J, with 9 bases between. Germline lookup yields CDR1 SGHNT and CDR2 YYREEE (reference sequence).